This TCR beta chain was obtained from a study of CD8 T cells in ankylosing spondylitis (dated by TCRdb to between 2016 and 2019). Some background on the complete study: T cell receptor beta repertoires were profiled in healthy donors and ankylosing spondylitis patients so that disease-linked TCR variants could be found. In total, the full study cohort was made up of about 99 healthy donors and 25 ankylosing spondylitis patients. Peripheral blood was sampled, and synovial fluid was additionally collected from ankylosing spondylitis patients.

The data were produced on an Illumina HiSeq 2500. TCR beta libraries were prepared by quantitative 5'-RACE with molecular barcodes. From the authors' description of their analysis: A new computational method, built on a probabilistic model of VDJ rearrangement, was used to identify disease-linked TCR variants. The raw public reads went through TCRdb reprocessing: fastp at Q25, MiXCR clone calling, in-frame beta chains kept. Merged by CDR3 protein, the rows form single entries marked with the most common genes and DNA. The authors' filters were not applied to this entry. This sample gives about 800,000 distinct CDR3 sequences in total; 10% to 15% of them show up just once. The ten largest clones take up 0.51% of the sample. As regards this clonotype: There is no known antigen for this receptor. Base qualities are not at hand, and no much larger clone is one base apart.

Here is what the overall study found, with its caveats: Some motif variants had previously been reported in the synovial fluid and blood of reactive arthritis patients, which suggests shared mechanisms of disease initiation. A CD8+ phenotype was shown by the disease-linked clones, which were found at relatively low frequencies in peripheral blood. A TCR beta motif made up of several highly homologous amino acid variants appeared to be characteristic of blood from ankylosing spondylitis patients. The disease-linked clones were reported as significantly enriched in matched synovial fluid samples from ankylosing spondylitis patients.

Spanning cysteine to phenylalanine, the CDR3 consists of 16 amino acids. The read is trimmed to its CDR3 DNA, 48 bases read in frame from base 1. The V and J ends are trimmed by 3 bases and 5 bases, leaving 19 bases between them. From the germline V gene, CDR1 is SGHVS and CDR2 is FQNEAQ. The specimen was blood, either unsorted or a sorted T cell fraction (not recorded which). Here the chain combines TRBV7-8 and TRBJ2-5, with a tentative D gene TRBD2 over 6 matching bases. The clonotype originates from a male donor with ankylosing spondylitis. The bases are TGTGCCAGCAGCTTCGGCGGGGCGACCCTTCTGGAGACCCAGTACTTC. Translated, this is CASSFGGATLLETQYF.